This entry is about one T cell receptor beta chain. The source of the sample is a study of blood T cell repertoires in COVID-19. For the study at large: From the United States, Italy and Spain came samples of acute and convalescent COVID-19. PBMCs, B-cell-depleted T cells, or T cells provided the cDNA or gDNA that made up the material.

In the original analysis: Amplification of reference gene primers was used by the study to estimate nucleated cell counts. TCRdb's table, derived via immunoSEQ multiplex PCR, lists solely in-frame clones and lacks some. V and J calls and clone size are given by that table; D and trimming were obtained from the DNA. The table has 200,000 to 250,000 clones, 70% to 90% seen once; the top ten hold approximately 2.6%. The germline V gene encodes CDR1 SGHNT and CDR2 YYREEE (reference sequence). The CDR3 runs to 15 residues. The V segment lost 4 bases and the J segment 8 bases; nucleotides outside the gene matches: 9.

The rearrangement joins TRBV5-4 to TRBJ1-4; 9 bases agree with TRBD1. What was sequenced was peripheral blood. The receptor was isolated from a woman aged 65 to 85 with active or convalescent COVID-19. The CDR3 nucleotides are TGTGCCAGCAGCACCCGACAGGGGGGAGGAGAAAAACTGTTTTTT. Its protein is CASSTRQGGGEKLFF.